The source of this TCR beta chain is a study of PD-1 blockade in classical Hodgkin lymphoma. Germline-derived CDR1 and CDR2 are SGHTA and FQGNSA. The CDR3 runs to 17 residues. The trim removed 4 bases at V and 2 bases at J, leaving 12 bases unmatched. Indicated time point: cycle 4 day 1 (C4D1), after five to seven weeks of nivolumab. Every single patient, without exception, relapsed after autologous stem cell transplantation, and brentuximab vedotin exposure varied. Through magnetic negative selection, CD8+ T cells were separated from PBMCs that had been thawed. The assay was immunoSEQ multiplex PCR, and TCRdb's table has in-frame clones only and misses some. The repertoire holds 4,500 or so clones, with approximately 67% as singletons.

The source of this sequence is a human donor with classical Hodgkin lymphoma. The chain joins TRBV7-2 to TRBJ1-1, with 8 bases that match TRBD1. Sequenced here: CD8+ T cells from blood, sampled before the fourth cycle of nivolumab. CDR3 sequence (DNA): TGTGCCAGCAGCTCCCGGACAGGGCCAAATCAAAACACTGAAGCTTTCTTT. It codes for CASSSRTGPNQNTEAFF. Filled out from reference TRBV7-2 and TRBJ1-1, the complete variable domain reads GAGVSQSPSNKVTEKGKDVELRCDPISGHTALYWYRQSLGQGLEFLIYFQGNSAPDKSGLPSDRFSAERTGGSVSTLTIQRTQQEDSAVYLCASSSRTGPNQNTEAFFGQGTRLTVV.